This T cell receptor beta chain is from a study of blood T cell repertoires in COVID-19. Overall study context: Sources were T cells, B-cell-depleted T cells, or PBMCs; the material itself was cDNA or gDNA.

In the original analysis: Using reference gene primer amplification, nucleated cell counts were estimated. Some clones are missing from TCRdb's copy, which holds only in-frame ones; the method was immunoSEQ multiplex PCR. The V and J calls and clone size come from that table; D and trimming were worked out from the DNA. Found here are 100,000 to 150,000 clones, around four fifths of them singletons; the top ten hold about 6%. The receptor comes from an elderly man with COVID-19, enrolled during active disease. The specimen sequenced was peripheral blood.

This chain's CDR3 is CASSFLLRGDTQYF. CDR3 DNA sequence: TGTGCCAGCAGTTTCCTTCTCCGGGGAGATACGCAGTATTTT. The rearrangement uses TRBV28 and TRBJ2-3; a weak D match, TRBD2 (5 bases). Germline assignment: CDR1 MDHEN and CDR2 SYDVKM. This CDR3 spans 14 amino acids. With 3 bases removed from V and 5 bases from J, the gap between germline ends came to 12 bases.